This note documents a single T cell receptor (beta chain) sequence. This record belongs to a study of blood T cell repertoires in COVID-19. At the level of the study: T cells, B-cell-depleted T cells, or PBMCs provided the cDNA or gDNA that served as material.

This table comes from immunoSEQ multiplex PCR, and its TCRdb copy is limited to in-frame clones, with some not included. The sample shows some 110,000 clones, about four fifths of them seen only once. Germline V gene lookup returns CDR1 SGHAT and CDR2 FQNNGV. Germline trimming cut 5 bases from V and 0 bases from J; bases unmatched to any gene: 6. This CDR3 region has 15 residues. This clonotype originated in a man aged 55 to 70 with active or convalescent COVID-19. The chain uses TRBV11-2 and TRBJ1-2; 7 bases agree with TRBD1. Sequencing input: peripheral blood. Written as DNA, the CDR3 is TGTGCCAGCAGCCCAGGGACAGAGGCTAACTATGGCTACACCTTC. Translating it yields CASSPGTEANYGYTF.